This T cell receptor (beta chain) was captured by sequencing in a study of regulatory T cells in long-lasting Graves disease. Overall study findings and caveats: Clonotypes that were public and shared totalled 2,741 in persistent patients versus 900 to 1,000 in new patients.

Sample time point: persistent/refractory GD, antithyroid drugs over 5 years with positive TRAb. PBMC RNA served as the TCR library source. Diagnosing Graves' disease relied on the American Thyroid Association guidelines. Turning to this clonotype: Its target is not known.

HTBI primers from iRepertoire and Arm-PCR of CDR3 regions yielded the TCR beta libraries. In the study's own analysis: Among the samples, 60 to 65 TRBV and around 15 TRBJ segments were identified. Each CDR3 protein is one row after TCRdb ran MiXCR on the multiplex PCR reads. TCRdb's processing, not the study's, gives the V and J calls here. The sample holds around 400,000 distinct CDR3 sequences; roughly 23% are singletons and the top ten take 13% to 15%. The clonotype comes from a female donor with Graves disease. This specimen was peripheral blood mononuclear cells (PBMCs), taken when the disease was refractory, from a patient treated with antithyroid drugs.

The CDR3 nucleotides read TGTGCCAGCAGGGAGGGAGGGAGCAATCAGCCCCAGCATTTT. Translation: CASREGGSNQPQHF. The rearrangement uses TRBV12-3 or TRBV12-4 and TRBJ1-5; D gene unclear. Trimming removed 6 bases at V and 1 base at J, with 10 bases between. This CDR3 contains 14 residues.